These T cell receptor beta chains were read from a single sample in a study of tumor-infiltrating lymphocytes in oesophageal squamous cell carcinoma. In TCRdb, the reads were re-called with MiXCR into one record per CDR3 protein. The sample has roughly 12,000 distinct CDR3 sequences; more than 55% are singletons. The specimen sequenced was blood. The source is a female donor with esophageal squamous cell carcinoma. The CDR3 runs from the conserved cysteine through the conserved F or W. D genes are given only for firm matches. The listing skips clone size in some rows; elsewhere it reads once, few, many or a size class.

V	size	J	length	D	DNA	CDR3
TRBV28	NA	TRBJ1-6	14	NA	TGTGCCAGCACGGAAGGCTCCTATAATTCACCCCTCCACTTT	CASTEGSYNSPLHF
TRBV12-5	few	TRBJ2-2	17	NA	TGTGCTAGTGGTTTGACCCGGACGGATAAGAACACCGGGGAGCTGTTTTTT	CASGLTRTDKNTGELFF
TRBV6-5	NA	TRBJ2-3	16	TRBD2	TGTGCCAGCAGTGAAGTAGCGGGGTCCTTCACAGATACGCAGTATTTT	CASSEVAGSFTDTQYF
TRBV6-8	NA	TRBJ2-6	18	NA	TGTGCCAGCAGTGGAGGAAAGGGGGGTAGCTCTGGGGCCAACGTCCTGACTTTC	CASSGGKGGSSGANVLTF
TRBV7-3	NA	TRBJ2-5	13	NA	TGTGCCAGCAGCATACAGGGTTCGGAGACCCAGTACTTC	CASSIQGSETQYF
TRBV7-3	NA	TRBJ2-5	12	NA	TGTGCCAGCAGCTTAAACGGAGAGACCCAGTACTTC	CASSLNGETQYF
TRBV11-2	NA	TRBJ2-7	15	TRBD2	TGTGCCAGCAGCCCTCTAAGCGGGAGTTTCTACGAGCAGTACTTC	CASSPLSGSFYEQYF
TRBV7-2	NA	TRBJ2-2	16	TRBD2	TGTGCCAGCAGCTTCCGAGCGGGGGGGCCTGTCGGGGAGCTGTTTTTT	CASSFRAGGPVGELFF
TRBV27	NA	TRBJ1-1	13	TRBD1	TGTGCCAGCAGCACCATAGGGACAGCTGAAGCTTTCTTT	CASSTIGTAEAFF
TRBV6-1	NA	TRBJ1-2	12	NA	TGTGCCAGCACCCTGGGGGCTTATGGCTACACCTTC	CASTLGAYGYTF
TRBV7-4	NA	TRBJ2-1	15	NA	TGTGCCAGCAGCTTAGAAGGGGAAGGCTACAATGAGCAGTTCTTC	CASSLEGEGYNEQFF
TRBV7-9	NA	TRBJ1-1	14	NA	TGTGCCAGCAGCCCCGCCCGGATGAACACTGAAGCTTTCTTC	CASSPARMNTEAFF
TRBV2	many	TRBJ2-7	13	NA	TGTGCCAGCAGTGGGGGAACAGGGAACGAGCAGTACTTC	CASSGGTGNEQYF
TRBV7-2	NA	TRBJ2-1	15	NA	TGTGCCAGCAGCTTAGAAGCAGAAACCTACAATGAGCAGTTCTTC	CASSLEAETYNEQFF
TRBV5-1	NA	TRBJ1-2	15	NA	TGCGCCAGCAGCCCGCGGGACCGTTCGGATAAGGGCTACACCTTC	CASSPRDRSDKGYTF
TRBV7-4	NA	TRBJ2-7	14	TRBD1	TGTGCCAGCAAGGAGCTAGGGGGCTTAGACGAGCAGTACTTC	CASKELGGLDEQYF
TRBV7-6	NA	TRBJ2-7	16	TRBD1	TGTGCCAGCAGCTCTCGCCCCGACAGGGGGCGGGGTGAGCAGTACTTC	CASSSRPDRGRGEQYF
TRBV11-1	NA	TRBJ2-1	14	NA	TGTGCCAGCAGCTACCTGACAGGATACAATGAGCAGTTCTTC	CASSYLTGYNEQFF
TRBV10-3	NA	TRBJ2-3	16	TRBD1	TGTGCCATCAGTGAGGGGACAGGGGGATTCACAGATACGCAGTATTTT	CAISEGTGGFTDTQYF
TRBV6-2/TRBV6-3	NA	TRBJ1-2	14	NA	TGTGCCAGCACCTACGGAGGCGGCAACTATGGCTACACCTTC	CASTYGGGNYGYTF